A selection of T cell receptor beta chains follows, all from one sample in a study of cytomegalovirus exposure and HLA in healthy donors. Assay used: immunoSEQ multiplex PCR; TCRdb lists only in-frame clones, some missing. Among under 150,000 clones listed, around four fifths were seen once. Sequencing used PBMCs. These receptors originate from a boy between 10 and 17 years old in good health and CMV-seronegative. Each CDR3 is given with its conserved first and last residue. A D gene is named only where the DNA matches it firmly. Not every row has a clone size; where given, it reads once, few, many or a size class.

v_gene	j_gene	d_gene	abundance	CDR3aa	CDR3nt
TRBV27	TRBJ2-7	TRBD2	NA	CASSPGLAAPYEQYF	TGTGCCAGCAGTCCGGGACTAGCGGCCCCTTACGAGCAGTACTTC
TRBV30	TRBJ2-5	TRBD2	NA	CALSGVQETQYF	TGTGCCCTTAGCGGGGTACAAGAGACCCAGTACTTC
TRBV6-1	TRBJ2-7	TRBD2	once	CASSALTSGRGRGANEQYF	TGTGCCAGCAGTGCATTAACTAGCGGGAGGGGTCGGGGGGCCAACGAGCAGTACTTC
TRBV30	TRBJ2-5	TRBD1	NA	CAWSATGGGETQYF	TGTGCCTGGAGTGCAACAGGGGGCGGGGAGACCCAGTACTTC
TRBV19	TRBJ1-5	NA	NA	CASIGGVESNQPQHF	TGTGCCAGTATCGGGGGGGTGGAGAGCAATCAGCCCCAGCATTTT
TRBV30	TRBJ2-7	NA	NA	CAWGQIAYEQYF	TGTGCCTGGGGACAGATAGCCTACGAGCAGTACTTC
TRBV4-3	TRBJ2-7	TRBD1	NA	CASSLGQGAFEQYF	TGCGCCAGCAGCCTAGGACAGGGGGCGTTCGAGCAGTACTTC
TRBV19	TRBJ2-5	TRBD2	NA	CASSMWLAGGETQYF	TGTGCCAGTAGTATGTGGCTAGCGGGAGGAGAGACCCAGTACTTC
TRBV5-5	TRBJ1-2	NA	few	CASSPSGTRLGGYTF	TGTGCCAGCAGCCCTTCCGGGACAAGGCTTGGTGGCTACACCTTC
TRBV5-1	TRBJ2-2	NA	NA	CASSPRFGELFF	TGCGCCAGCAGCCCTCGGTTTGGGGAGCTGTTTTTT
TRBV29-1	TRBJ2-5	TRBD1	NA	CSVGAGGAPETQYF	TGCAGCGTTGGGGCAGGGGGCGCACCGGAGACCCAGTACTTC
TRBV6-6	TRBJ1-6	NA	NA	CASSHRDSPLHF	TGTGCCAGCAGTCACAGGGATTCACCCCTCCACTTT
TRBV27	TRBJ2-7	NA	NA	CASAGADSYEQYF	TGTGCCAGCGCTGGGGCGGACTCCTACGAGCAGTACTTC
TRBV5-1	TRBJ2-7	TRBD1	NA	CASSEGQGHEQYF	TGCGCCAGCAGCGAGGGACAGGGCCACGAGCAGTACTTC
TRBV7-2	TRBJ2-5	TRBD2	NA	CASSPGLEAETQYF	TGTGCCAGCAGCCCCGGACTAGAAGCGGAGACCCAGTACTTC
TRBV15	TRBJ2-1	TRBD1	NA	CATSPRDRGYNEQFF	TGTGCCACCAGCCCTCGGGACAGGGGGTACAATGAGCAGTTCTTC
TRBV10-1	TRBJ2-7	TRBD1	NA	CASETGDRGEQYF	TGCGCCAGCGAGACTGGGGACAGGGGCGAGCAGTACTTC
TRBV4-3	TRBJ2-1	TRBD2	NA	CASSQELAGGYNEQFF	TGCGCCAGCAGCCAAGAACTAGCGGGAGGCTACAATGAGCAGTTCTTC
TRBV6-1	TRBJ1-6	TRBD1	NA	CASLPDRGWNSPLHF	TGTGCCAGCCTTCCGGACAGGGGATGGAATTCACCCCTCCACTTT
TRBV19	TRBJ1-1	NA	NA	CASSIGGVPEAFF	TGTGCCAGTAGTATAGGGGGGGTCCCTGAAGCTTTCTTT
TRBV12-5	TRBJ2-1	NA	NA	CASVRGGSTYNEQFF	TGTGCTAGTGTCCGCGGAGGCAGTACGTATAATGAGCAGTTCTTC
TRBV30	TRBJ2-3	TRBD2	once	CAWKAGGPTDTQYF	TGTGCCTGGAAGGCGGGAGGGCCCACAGATACGCAGTATTTT
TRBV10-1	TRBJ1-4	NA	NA	CASSETDQTTNEKLFF	TGCGCCAGCAGTGAGACAGATCAGACAACTAATGAAAAACTGTTTTTT
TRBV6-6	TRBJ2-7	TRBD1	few	CASSTSGTGVYEQYF	TGTGCCAGCAGTACTTCCGGGACAGGGGTCTACGAGCAGTACTTC
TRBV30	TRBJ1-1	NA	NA	CAWSPRNTEAFF	TGTGCCTGGAGTCCTAGGAACACTGAAGCTTTCTTT
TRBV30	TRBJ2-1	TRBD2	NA	CAWSVKSGGYNEQFF	TGTGCCTGGAGTGTAAAGTCGGGAGGGTACAATGAGCAGTTCTTC
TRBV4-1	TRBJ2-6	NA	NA	CASSQGGGISSGANVLTF	TGCGCCAGCAGCCAAGGCGGAGGGATTTCCTCTGGGGCCAACGTCCTGACTTTC
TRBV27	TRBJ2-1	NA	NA	CASSYDRFNEQFF	TGTGCCAGCAGTTATGACAGATTCAATGAGCAGTTCTTC
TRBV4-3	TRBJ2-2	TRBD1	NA	CASSQDRGLTTGELFF	TGCGCCAGCAGCCAAGACAGGGGGCTGACCACCGGGGAGCTGTTTTTT
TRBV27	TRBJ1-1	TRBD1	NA	CASSSRDSGTEAFF	TGTGCCAGCAGTTCCCGGGACAGTGGAACTGAAGCTTTCTTT
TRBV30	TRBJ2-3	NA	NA	CAWRELGDTQYF	TGTGCCTGGAGGGAGTTAGGAGATACGCAGTATTTT
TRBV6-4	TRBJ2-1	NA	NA	CASRLIQNEQFF	TGTGCCAGCAGGCTTATTCAGAATGAGCAGTTCTTC
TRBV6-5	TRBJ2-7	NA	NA	CASSYSRGNEQYF	TGTGCCAGCAGTTACTCCCGGGGTAACGAGCAGTACTTC
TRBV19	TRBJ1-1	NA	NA	CASSPAGMNTEAFF	TGTGCCAGTAGCCCCGCCGGGATGAACACTGAAGCTTTCTTT
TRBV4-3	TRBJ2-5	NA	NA	CASSQDTQSQETQYF	TGCGCCAGCAGCCAAGATACCCAGTCCCAAGAGACCCAGTACTTC
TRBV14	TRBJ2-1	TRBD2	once	CASSHLLLTGGEQFF	TGTGCCAGCAGCCACCTTCTGTTGACGGGGGGTGAGCAGTTCTTC
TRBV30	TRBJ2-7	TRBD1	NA	CAWSGTGATYEQYF	TGTGCCTGGAGTGGGACAGGGGCCACCTACGAGCAGTACTTC
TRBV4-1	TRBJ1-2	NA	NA	CASSQDPGANYGYTF	TGCGCCAGCAGCCAAGATCCAGGGGCTAACTATGGCTACACCTTC
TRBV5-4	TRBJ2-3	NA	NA	CASSLPSTDTQYF	TGTGCCAGCAGCTTGCCGAGCACAGATACGCAGTATTTT
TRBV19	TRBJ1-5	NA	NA	CASRGQTPNQPQHF	TGTGCCAGTCGCGGGCAGACACCAAATCAGCCCCAGCATTTT
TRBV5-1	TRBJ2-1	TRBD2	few	CASSTRLAGDFRTYNEQFF	TGCGCCAGCAGCACGAGACTAGCGGGAGATTTTAGGACCTACAATGAGCAGTTCTTC
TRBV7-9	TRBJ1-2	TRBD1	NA	CASSLGQGGYGYTF	TGTGCCAGCAGCTTAGGACAGGGGGGATATGGCTACACCTTC
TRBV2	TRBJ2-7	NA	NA	CASSDASSYEQYF	TGTGCCAGCAGTGATGCCAGCTCCTACGAGCAGTACTTC
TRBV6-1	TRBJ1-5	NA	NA	CASTQGWGGDQPQHF	TGTGCCAGCACCCAAGGCTGGGGGGGGGATCAGCCCCAGCATTTT
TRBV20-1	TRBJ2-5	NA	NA	CSARMGGTQYF	TGCAGTGCTAGGATGGGGGGGACCCAGTACTTC
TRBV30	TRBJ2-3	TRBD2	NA	CAWSVLAETDTQYF	TGTGCCTGGAGTGTACTAGCGGAAACAGATACGCAGTATTTT
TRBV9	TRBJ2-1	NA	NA	CASSVATYNEQFF	TGTGCCAGCAGCGTAGCTACCTACAATGAGCAGTTCTTC
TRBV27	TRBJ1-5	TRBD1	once	CATGQGKSQPQHF	TGTGCCACGGGACAGGGTAAGAGTCAGCCCCAGCATTTT
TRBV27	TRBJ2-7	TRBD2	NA	CASSSGLVGYEQYF	TGTGCCAGCAGCTCCGGACTAGTTGGTTACGAGCAGTACTTC
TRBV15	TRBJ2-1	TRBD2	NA	CATSFRLANDNEQFF	TGTGCCACCAGCTTTCGACTAGCGAACGACAATGAGCAGTTCTTC
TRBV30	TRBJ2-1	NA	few	CAWSALESDEQFF	TGTGCCTGGAGTGCTTTAGAATCCGATGAGCAGTTCTTC
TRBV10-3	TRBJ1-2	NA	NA	CAIKGGSNYGYTF	TGTGCCATCAAAGGGGGTTCTAACTATGGCTACACCTTC
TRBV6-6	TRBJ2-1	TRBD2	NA	CASSHGTSGDNEQFF	TGTGCCAGCAGCCACGGGACTAGCGGAGACAATGAGCAGTTCTTC
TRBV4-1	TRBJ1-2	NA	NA	CASSQGPGDYGYTF	TGCGCCAGCAGCCAAGGACCGGGGGACTATGGCTACACCTTC
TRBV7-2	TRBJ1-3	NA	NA	CASSLSGGATGNTIYF	TGTGCCAGCAGCTTAAGCGGGGGGGCGACTGGAAACACCATATATTTT
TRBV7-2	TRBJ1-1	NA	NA	CASSLWATEAFF	TGTGCCAGCAGCTTATGGGCGACCGAAGCTTTCTTT
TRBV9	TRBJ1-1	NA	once	CASSADTGHPNTEAFF	TGTGCCAGCAGCGCCGATACGGGACATCCGAACACTGAAGCTTTCTTT
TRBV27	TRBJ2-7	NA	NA	CASRYGYEQYF	TGTGCCAGCAGGTACGGCTACGAGCAGTACTTC
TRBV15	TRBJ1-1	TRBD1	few	CATSRVPGTGPEAFF	TGTGCCACCAGCAGAGTTCCAGGGACAGGGCCTGAAGCTTTCTTT